This T cell receptor (beta chain) derives from a study of identifying expanded T cells in peripheral blood. General observations from the study: Roughly 1.1 clones differed between technical replicates, versus around 15 and 19 over time. Clone count variance between approximately 2-week samples rose with total template count.

Healthy donors had no documented immune events, such as infections, while sampled. The germline V gene encodes CDR1 MNHNS and CDR2 SASEGT. The CDR3 runs 11 residues. Unmatched junction bases numbered 1, after V lost 6 bases and J lost 6 bases. The data were produced by immunoSEQ multiplex PCR, yet TCRdb's version contains in-frame clones alone and is incomplete. The sample holds more than 50,000 clones, over 75% seen once. As concerns this clone: Its antigen is not identified.

This sequence originates from a person between 18 and 69 years old in good health. The material sequenced was blood. The chain employs TRBV6-1 and TRBJ1-1; TRBD1 aligns across 7 bases. In DNA, the CDR3 is TGTGCCAGCAGCCAGGGGGCTGAAGCTTTCTTT. It translates to CASSQGAEAFF.